The source of this T cell receptor (beta chain) is a study of vaccination effects on CD4 cells after COVID-19. Findings of the study overall: Cross-reaction with common cold coronaviruses was seen in only 1 of 255 vaccine-induced clones from healthy vaccinees.

Sequencing followed a ViraFEST assay step that expanded antigen-specific CD4+ T cells with viral peptide pools. CD4+ T cell isolation took place after 10 days of culture. Vaccinees lacked prior SARS-CoV-2 infection and tested negative for nucleocapsid antibodies. Sequenced by immunoSEQ multiplex PCR; TCRdb stores in-frame clones only, minus some. The sample consists of tens of thousands of clones, 55% to 80% of them appearing once. This clone was detected a few times. Its specificity is unknown. Here the sequenced sample was CD4+ T cells from PBMCs cultured with SARS-CoV-2 spike peptides, taken before COVID-19 vaccination. The receptor comes from a human donor who received a COVID-19 vaccine.

This chain's CDR3 is CASSLQGAQETQYF. DNA of the CDR3: TGTGCCAGCAGCTTACAGGGAGCTCAAGAGACCCAGTACTTC. The chain couples TRBV5-4 to TRBJ2-5, with D perhaps matching TRBD1 (6 bases). Trimming took off 2 bases at V and 2 bases at J, with 10 bases between the two ends. There are 14 residues in the CDR3. Germline assignment: CDR1 SGHNT and CDR2 YYREEE (reference sequence).